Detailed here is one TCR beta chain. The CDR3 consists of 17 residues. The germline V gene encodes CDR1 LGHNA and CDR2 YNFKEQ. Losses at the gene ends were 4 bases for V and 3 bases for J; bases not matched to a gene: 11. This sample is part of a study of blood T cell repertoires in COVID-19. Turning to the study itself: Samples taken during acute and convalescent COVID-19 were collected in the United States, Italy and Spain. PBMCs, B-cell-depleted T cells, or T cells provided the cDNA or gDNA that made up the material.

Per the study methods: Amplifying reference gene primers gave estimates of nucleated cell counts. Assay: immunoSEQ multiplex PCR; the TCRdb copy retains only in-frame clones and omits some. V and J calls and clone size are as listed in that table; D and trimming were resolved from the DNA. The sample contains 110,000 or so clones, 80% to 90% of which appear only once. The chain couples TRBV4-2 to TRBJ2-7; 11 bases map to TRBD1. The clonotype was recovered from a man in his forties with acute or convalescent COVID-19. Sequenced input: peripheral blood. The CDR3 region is CASSLRGGGTGGYEQYF. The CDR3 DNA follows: TGTGCCAGCAGCCTCCGAGGTGGGGGGACAGGGGGCTACGAGCAGTACTTC.